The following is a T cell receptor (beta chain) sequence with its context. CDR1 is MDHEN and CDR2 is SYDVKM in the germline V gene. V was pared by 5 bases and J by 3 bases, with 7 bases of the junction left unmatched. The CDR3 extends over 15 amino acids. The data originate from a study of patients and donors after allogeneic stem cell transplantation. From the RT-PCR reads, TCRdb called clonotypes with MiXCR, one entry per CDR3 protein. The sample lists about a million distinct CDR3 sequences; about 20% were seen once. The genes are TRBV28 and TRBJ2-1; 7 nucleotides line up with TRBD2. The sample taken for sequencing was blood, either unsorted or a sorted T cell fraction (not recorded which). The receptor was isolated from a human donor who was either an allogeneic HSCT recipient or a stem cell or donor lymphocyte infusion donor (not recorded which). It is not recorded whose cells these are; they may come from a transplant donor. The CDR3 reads CASSPFGLVYNEQFF. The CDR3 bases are TGTGCCAGCAGTCCATTTGGACTAGTCTACAATGAGCAGTTCTTC. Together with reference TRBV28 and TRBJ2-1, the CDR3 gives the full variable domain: DVKVTQSSRYLVKRTGEKVFLECVQDMDHENMFWYRQDPGLGLRLIYFSYDVKMKEKGDIPEGYSVSREKKERFSLILESASTNQTSMYLCASSPFGLVYNEQFFGPGTRLTVL.